Below, 7 T cell receptor beta chains from the same sample are listed, as sequenced in a study of identical twins. TCRdb used MiXCR to reprocess the 5' RACE reads, holding one entry per CDR3 protein. The profile covers 400,000 to 650,000 distinct CDR3 sequences, with 20% to 25% appearing a single time and around 1% taken by the ten largest. These data were likewise used in another study, on T cells expressing NK-cell markers.

Sample: CD4+ T cells sorted from blood. The receptors stem from a woman between 18 and 29 years old in good health.

There are a few counts of this clonotype. This chain uses TRBV6-1 with TRBJ2-1, with a tentative D call TRBD1 (7 bases). Germline V gene lookup returns CDR1 MNHNS and CDR2 SASEGT. V was cut by 5 bases and J by 4 bases, with 15 bases left in between. The CDR3 is 15 residues long. The CDR3 DNA follows: TGTGCCAGCAGTACCGGAGGGGGCCTTTACAATGAGCAGTTCTTC. Its protein is CASSTGGGLYNEQFF.

In this sample, this clonotype turned up a few times. This chain links TRBV5-1 with TRBJ2-6; D unresolved. CDR1 and CDR2 from the germline V gene are SGHRS and YFSETQ. V lost 0 bases and J lost 0, with 7 bases in between. The CDR3 extends over 16 amino acids. CDR3 region: CASSLGHFSGANVLTF. DNA of the CDR3: TGCGCCAGCAGCTTGGGTCATTTCTCTGGGGCCAACGTCCTGACTTTC.

The V gene is TRBV11-2, the J gene TRBJ2-7; TRBD1 matches 9 bases. The CDR3 loop spans 19 amino acids. J gave up 1 base and V 4 bases, and 17 bases lay outside the gene matches. Germline lookup yields CDR1 SGHAT and CDR2 FQNNGV. The CDR3 DNA reads as TGTGCCAGCAGCTCTATAGCCCGGACAGGGGCGAAAAGATCCTACGAGCAGTACTTC. This encodes CASSSIARTGAKRSYEQYF.

This sequence joins TRBV20-1 and TRBJ1-1; D might be TRBD1 (6 bases). The V gene lost 6 bases and the J gene lost 10 bases, with 21 bases spanning the gap. CDR1 is DFQATT, CDR2 SNEGSKA, per germline (reference sequence). The CDR3 loop spans 13 amino acids. The CDR3 reads CSATGEIRGGAFF. The CDR3 DNA is TGCAGTGCAACCGGCGAGATTCGAGGGGGAGCTTTCTTT.

Here the CDR3 reads CASSLVGLAVTYNEQFF. The DNA for the CDR3 is TGTGCCAGCAGCCTAGTAGGTCTAGCGGTTACTTACAATGAGCAGTTCTTC. J is TRBJ2-1 and V is TRBV7-6; 7 nucleotides line up with TRBD2. The CDR3 extends over 17 amino acids. Germline trimming cut 5 bases from V and 4 bases from J; bases unmatched to any gene: 14. From germline, CDR1 is SGHVS and CDR2 FNYEAQ.

This clonotype was picked up a small number of times. The chain uses TRBV5-1 and TRBJ1-1, with TRBD1 as a possible D gene (5 bases). CDR1 and CDR2 from the germline V gene are SGHRS and YFSETQ. Trimming took off 1 base at V and 4 bases at J, with 14 bases between the two ends. The CDR3 extends over 15 amino acids. CDR3 nucleotides: TGCGCCAGCAGCTTGCAGGGTAGTGGCTCCACTGAAGCTTTCTTT. It specifies CASSLQGSGSTEAFF.

This sequence joins TRBV11-2 and TRBJ2-1, with D possibly TRBD2 on 6 matching bases. The CDR3 spans 18 residues. The V end was cut by 4 bases, the J end by 0 bases, with 19 bases between. Germline assignment: CDR1 SGHAT and CDR2 FQNNGV. The CDR3 nucleotides read TGTGCCAGCAGCTCTCGGACCTTAGCGACTAGCTCCTACAATGAGCAGTTCTTC. This encodes CASSSRTLATSSYNEQFF. The full variable domain, its missing parts supplied by reference TRBV11-2 and TRBJ2-1, is EAGVAQSPRYKIIEKRQSVAFWCNPISGHATLYWYQQILGQGPKLLIQFQNNGVVDDSQLPKDRFSAERLKGVDSTLKIQPAKLEDSAVYLCASSSRTLATSSYNEQFFGPGTRLTVL.